The rows below give T cell receptor beta chains drawn from one sample of a study of cytomegalovirus exposure and HLA in healthy donors. Some clones are missing from TCRdb's copy, which holds only in-frame ones; the method was immunoSEQ multiplex PCR. The table lists over 150,000 clones, about four fifths of them singletons. The sequenced sample consisted of PBMCs. The receptors come from a man aged 30 to 45 in good health and CMV-seronegative. CDR3s include the opening cysteine and the closing phenylalanine or tryptophan. A D gene is named only where the DNA matches it firmly. Expanded clones are given a class, and other clones once, few, many or no size at all.

J gene: TRBJ2-5
clone size: NA
V gene: TRBV7-2
D gene: TRBD1
CDR3 protein: CASSRETGREETQYF
CDR3 DNA: TGTGCCAGCAGCCGAGAGACAGGGCGTGAAGAGACCCAGTACTTC

J gene: TRBJ2-3
clone size: few
V gene: TRBV30
D gene: NA
CDR3 protein: CAWTFGVAADTQYF
CDR3 DNA: TGTGCCTGGACCTTCGGAGTGGCAGCAGATACGCAGTATTTT

J gene: TRBJ1-1
clone size: NA
V gene: TRBV29-1
D gene: TRBD1
CDR3 protein: CSAGTVLTTEAFF
CDR3 DNA: TGCAGCGCTGGGACAGTCCTTACTACTGAAGCTTTCTTT

J gene: TRBJ2-7
clone size: NA
V gene: TRBV7-9
D gene: NA
CDR3 protein: CASSFRDGVEYGVSYEQYF
CDR3 DNA: TGTGCCAGCAGCTTCAGGGATGGGGTAGAGTATGGGGTTTCCTACGAGCAGTACTTC

J gene: TRBJ2-1
clone size: NA
V gene: TRBV6-5
D gene: NA
CDR3 protein: CASSYVLASYNEQFF
CDR3 DNA: TGTGCCAGCAGTTACGTCCTAGCATCCTACAATGAGCAGTTCTTC

J gene: TRBJ1-1
clone size: NA
V gene: TRBV9
D gene: NA
CDR3 protein: CASSVGQGTEAFF
CDR3 DNA: TGTGCCAGCAGCGTGGGCCAGGGGACTGAAGCTTTCTTT

J gene: TRBJ2-2
clone size: NA
V gene: TRBV27
D gene: TRBD2
CDR3 protein: CASSSGLVNTGELFF
CDR3 DNA: TGTGCCAGCAGTTCGGGACTAGTTAACACCGGGGAGCTGTTTTTT

J gene: TRBJ1-2
clone size: NA
V gene: TRBV12-1
D gene: NA
CDR3 protein: CASSPHTNYGYTF
CDR3 DNA: TGTGCCAGCAGCCCCCACACGAACTATGGCTACACCTTC

J gene: TRBJ2-5
clone size: NA
V gene: TRBV19
D gene: TRBD2
CDR3 protein: CASSIPGLKAETQYF
CDR3 DNA: TGTGCCAGTAGTATTCCGGGACTAAAGGCGGAGACCCAGTACTTC

J gene: TRBJ1-3
clone size: few
V gene: TRBV5-1
D gene: TRBD1
CDR3 protein: CASSRDSPSGNTIYF
CDR3 DNA: TGCGCCAGCAGCCGGGACAGTCCCTCTGGAAACACCATATATTTT

J gene: TRBJ1-1
clone size: NA
V gene: TRBV10-3
D gene: TRBD1
CDR3 protein: CAISRDRGLFTEAFF
CDR3 DNA: TGTGCCATCAGCCGGGACAGGGGATTGTTCACTGAAGCTTTCTTT

J gene: TRBJ2-3
clone size: NA
V gene: TRBV7-9
D gene: TRBD1
CDR3 protein: CASSFPDRADSTDTQYF
CDR3 DNA: TGTGCCAGCAGCTTTCCGGACAGGGCGGATTCCACAGATACGCAGTATTTT

J gene: TRBJ2-6
clone size: NA
V gene: TRBV6-4
D gene: NA
CDR3 protein: CASTLSAGGSGANVLTF
CDR3 DNA: TGTGCCAGCACCCTCTCCGCCGGGGGCTCTGGGGCCAACGTCCTGACTTTC

J gene: TRBJ1-5
clone size: NA
V gene: TRBV7-3
D gene: NA
CDR3 protein: CASSLWPRQYSNQPQHF
CDR3 DNA: TGTGCCAGCAGCTTATGGCCCAGGCAGTATAGCAATCAGCCCCAGCATTTT

J gene: TRBJ1-4
clone size: NA
V gene: TRBV7-9
D gene: NA
CDR3 protein: CASSPGLQVNEKLFF
CDR3 DNA: TGTGCCAGCAGCCCCGGTCTCCAGGTGAATGAAAAACTGTTTTTT